The 31 T cell receptor beta chains presented below share a single source sample, sequenced in a study of HIV-infected patients and healthy controls (TCRdb year 2014). Whole blood was used without fractionating the cells, so the repertoire represented all peripheral T cells without sorting. The method was 5' RACE. Sequencing used an Illumina MiSeq. SuperScript III was used to reverse transcribe 500 ng RNA with primers targeting the alpha and beta constant regions. Separate alpha and beta chain libraries were made by chain-specific third strand synthesis with multiplexing indices. TCRdb passed the public sequencing reads through fastp at Q25 and MiXCR, retaining productive beta sequences. Rows merge per CDR3 protein into single entries with the most common DNA and genes. The sample yields about 10,000 distinct CDR3 sequences; about 5.2% were counted once. Roughly 14% of the sample lies in the top ten.

The sample in question was blood, obtained before antiretroviral therapy. The source is an adult with HIV infection.

This clonotype was detected ten times or more. The rearrangement links TRBV10-3 to TRBJ2-4, with 10 nucleotides matching TRBD1. Germline V gene sequence: CDR1 ENHRY, CDR2 SYGVKD. CDR3 length equals 18 residues. Trimming took 0 bases from V and 2 from J; bases not matched to a gene: 7. The CDR3: CAISESPGTGVTKNIQYF. As DNA, the CDR3 is TGTGCCATCAGTGAGTCACCCGGGACAGGGGTAACCAAAAACATTCAGTACTTC.

This clonotype was counted ten times or more. V gene TRBV20-1 combines with J gene TRBJ2-3; no clear D. Trimming took off 2 bases at V and 2 bases at J, with 17 bases between the two ends. This CDR3 region has 16 residues. Germline-derived CDR1 and CDR2 are DFQATT and SNEGSKA (reference sequence). This CDR3 reads CSARSPRHRPTDTQYF. The CDR3 DNA follows: TGCAGTGCTAGAAGTCCGCGCCATCGCCCCACAGATACGCAGTATTTT.

This clonotype was counted at least ten times. This chain joins TRBV27 and TRBJ1-1, with D perhaps matching TRBD1 (6 bases). There are 14 residues in the CDR3. Trimming left V 3 bases short and J 6 bases short, with 14 bases between. From germline, CDR1 is MNHEY and CDR2 SMNVEV (reference sequence). The CDR3 region is CASSLGDTASEAFF. DNA for the CDR3: TGTGCCAGCAGTTTGGGGGACACTGCTTCTGAAGCTTTCTTT.

This clonotype was counted ten times or more. This rearrangement joins TRBV7-8 to TRBJ2-5, with D tentatively TRBD1 (6 bases). The CDR3 sequence is 16 residues long. The V gene lost 3 bases and the J gene lost 5 bases, with 19 bases spanning the gap. Germline assignment: CDR1 SGHVS and CDR2 FQNEAQ. The CDR3 DNA reads as TGTGCCAGCAGCTTTAATCCTGCAACAGGGCGGGAGACCCAGTACTTC. It yields the protein CASSFNPATGRETQYF.

Many counts were recorded for this clonotype. V and J are TRBV19 and TRBJ2-5, with TRBD2 identical over 7 bases. The CDR3 consists of 15 residues. Germline CDR1 reads LNHDA; CDR2 reads SQIVND (reference sequence). The trim removed 6 bases at V and 2 bases at J, leaving 9 bases unmatched. DNA for the CDR3: TGTGCCAGTAGCCCCACGGTCGGGAGGCAAGAGACCCAGTACTTC. Protein product: CASSPTVGRQETQYF.

This clonotype was counted ten times or more. The chain recombines TRBV30 with TRBJ1-3, with D unresolved. The CDR3 is 14 amino acids. Trimming removed 4 bases at V and 0 bases at J, with 10 bases between. The germline gives CDR1 GTSNPN, CDR2 SVGIG (reference sequence). CDR3 nucleotide sequence: TGTGCCTGGAATCAGGACTACTCTGGAAACACCATATATTTT. It yields the protein CAWNQDYSGNTIYF.

This clonotype has ten or more counts. This chain uses TRBV6-1 with TRBJ2-5; 11 positions match TRBD1. Germline V CDR1 and CDR2: MNHNS, SASEGT. The CDR3 is 15 residues long. The V gene end was trimmed by 7 bases and the J gene end by 5 bases; junction bases not matched to a gene: 9. CDR3 coding DNA: TGTGCCAGCACCCCGGGACAGGGGGAAGGGGAGACCCAGTACTTC. Encoded protein: CASTPGQGEGETQYF.

The chain couples TRBV4-1 to TRBJ2-5; 11 nucleotides agree with TRBD1. V lost 4 bases, J lost 7 bases, and 2 bases stayed unmatched. This CDR3 has 13 amino acids. CDR1 and CDR2 from the germline V gene are MGHRA and YSYEKL. CDR3 in amino acids: CASSPGTGGTQYF. The DNA for the CDR3 is TGCGCCAGCAGCCCCGGGACAGGGGGGACCCAGTACTTC.

This clonotype was counted at least ten times. This chain uses TRBV28 with TRBJ2-3, with 7 bases matching TRBD2. The CDR3 is 14 amino acids. V shed 5 bases, J shed 5 bases, and the junction held 7 bases outside the gene matches. Germline V gene sequence: CDR1 MDHEN, CDR2 SYDVKM. As DNA, the CDR3 is TGTGCCAGCAGTCCGAGCGGGGCTAAAGATACGCAGTATTTT. It encodes CASSPSGAKDTQYF.

This clonotype has ten or more counts. The rearrangement joins TRBV28 to TRBJ2-7; D possibly corresponds to TRBD2 (7 bases). This CDR3 is 14 amino acids long. Germline V gives CDR1 MDHEN, CDR2 SYDVKM. V was cut by 6 bases and J by 3 bases, with 15 bases left in between. The DNA for the CDR3 is TGTGCCAGCAGCCTAAAAGGGGGGGGCTACGAGCAGTACTTC. It translates to CASSLKGGGYEQYF.

This clonotype occurred many times. The CDR3: CASSKQAFDSPLHF. In DNA form, the CDR3 reads TGTGCCAGCAGCAAACAGGCTTTTGATTCACCCCTCCACTTT. The chain couples TRBV21-1 to TRBJ1-6. TRBV21-1 is given as a pseudogene. The CDR3 is 14 residues long.

This clonotype was counted at least ten times. The rearrangement joins TRBV7-8 to TRBJ2-1; 8 bases are a match to TRBD2. Germline CDR1 and CDR2: SGHVS and FQNEAQ. With V trimmed by 5 bases and J by 8 bases, 11 bases remained unmatched. The CDR3 loop spans 15 amino acids. This chain's CDR3 is CASSTGLASVDEQFF. The DNA of the CDR3 is TGTGCCAGCAGCACCGGACTAGCCTCCGTGGATGAGCAGTTCTTC. The variable domain in full, with the rest retrieved from reference TRBV7-8 and TRBJ2-1, is GAGVSQSPRYKVAKRGQDVALRCDPISGHVSLFWYQQALGQGPEFLTYFQNEAQLDKSGLPSDRFFAERPEGSVSTLKIQRTQQEDSAVYLCASSTGLASVDEQFFGPGTRLTVL.

This clonotype was counted at least ten times. The chain couples TRBV20-1 to TRBJ2-3; D gene ambiguous. The CDR3 has 13 residues. In germline, CDR1 is DFQATT, CDR2 SNEGSKA (reference sequence). The V end was cut by 2 bases, the J end by 2 bases, with 8 bases between. The DNA of the CDR3 is TGCAGTGCTAGACCAATTAACACAGATACGCAGTATTTT. It yields the protein CSARPINTDTQYF.

This clonotype has a count of ten or more. The genes are TRBV19 and TRBJ1-5, with D unclear. Looked up from germline, CDR1 is LNHDA and CDR2 is SQIVND (reference sequence). This CDR3 contains 13 residues. V dropped 1 base and J dropped 5 bases, with 6 bases sitting between them. CDR3 sequence (DNA): TGTGCCAGTAGTATAGCCCTTTATCAGCCCCAGCATTTT. Amino acid sequence: CASSIALYQPQHF. Full variable domain (rest looked up from reference TRBV19 and TRBJ1-5): DGGITQSPKYLFRKEGQNVTLSCEQNLNHDAMYWYRQDPGQGLRLIYYSQIVNDFQKGDIAEGYSVSREKKESFPLTVTSAQKNPTAFYLCASSIALYQPQHFGDGTRLSIL.

This clonotype appeared many times. The chain recombines TRBV20-1 with TRBJ2-1; weak D call: TRBD2 (6 bases). Germline CDR1 reads DFQATT; CDR2 reads SNEGSKA (reference sequence). The CDR3 consists of 15 residues. Trimming left V 6 bases short and J 4 bases short, with 19 bases between. CDR3 bases: TGCAGTGCCGCCCGGGGAGCGGAGGGATACAATGAGCAGTTCTTC. Protein sequence: CSAARGAEGYNEQFF.

By sample fraction, this clonotype is medium-sized. The V call is TRBV30, the J call TRBJ1-1, with a tentative D call TRBD1 (6 bases). The germline CDR1 and CDR2 sequences are GTSNPN and SVGIG (reference sequence). The CDR3 is made up of 13 amino acids. Trimming stripped 7 bases from V and 0 bases from J, with 12 bases between. The CDR3 DNA follows: TGTGCCTCGACCCAGGGGCTGAACACTGAAGCTTTCTTT. As protein: CASTQGLNTEAFF.

This clonotype was seen repeatedly, ten times or more. The V gene is TRBV10-3, the J gene TRBJ1-4; D ambiguous. V was cut by 2 bases and J by 0 bases, with 7 bases left in between. The CDR3 runs 15 residues. Germline V gene sequence: CDR1 ENHRY, CDR2 SYGVKD. The chain's CDR3 is CAISEKGSTNEKLFF. CDR3 sequence (DNA): TGTGCCATCAGTGAGAAGGGTTCAACTAATGAAAAACTGTTTTTT.

This clonotype is medium-sized within its sample. V is TRBV20-1 and J is TRBJ2-1, with D perhaps given as TRBD1 or TRBD2 (5 bases each). V was cut by 7 bases and J by 8 bases, with 21 bases left in between. This CDR3 contains 14 residues. Germline V lookup: CDR1 DFQATT, CDR2 SNEGSKA (reference sequence). CDR3 residues: CSGLGGSSRDEQFF. DNA of the CDR3: TGCAGTGGTCTTGGGGGATCAAGCCGGGATGAGCAGTTCTTC.

This clonotype was observed many times. The chain uses TRBV7-8 and TRBJ1-2; possible D gene TRBD1, 5 bases. The CDR3 loop spans 16 amino acids. Germline CDR1 SGHVS, CDR2 FQNEAQ. Trimming removed 0 bases from V and 7 bases from J, with 18 bases in between. In DNA, the CDR3 is TGTGCCAGCAGCTTAGCGCCCGGGGGATCCCAAGGTGGCTACACCTTC. This translates into CASSLAPGGSQGGYTF.

To note about this clonotype: Mismatch with germline at one junction end may stem from a read error. This chain joins TRBV5-1 and TRBJ2-7; possibly TRBD1 for D (6 bases). This CDR3 is 15 amino acids long. Germline V gene sequence: CDR1 SGHRS, CDR2 YFSETQ. CDR3 DNA: TGCGCCGGCAGTTCCCTCCAGGGGACGGAGAACGAGCAGTATTTC. It encodes CAGSSLQGTENEQYF.

There are many counts of this clonotype. This rearrangement joins TRBV27 to TRBJ2-1, with no clear D. Between the trimmed V and J ends, which lost 3 bases and 1 base, there was a span of 13 bases. The length of the CDR3 is 16 residues. Per the germline V gene, CDR1 is MNHEY and CDR2 is SMNVEV (reference sequence). CDR3 in DNA: TGTGCCAGCAGTTTTCTCGCTGCCGGGTCCTACAATGAGCAGTTCTTC. This translates into CASSFLAAGSYNEQFF.

This clonotype came up many times. The gene calls are TRBV10-3 and TRBJ2-7; no clear D. Germline CDR1 reads ENHRY; CDR2 reads SYGVKD. Trimming cost V 4 bases and J 3 bases, with 7 bases left between them. The CDR3 covers 12 residues. For the CDR3, the DNA is TGTGCCATCAGTGGGAGTGGCTACGAGCAGTACTTC. The encoded protein is CAISGSGYEQYF.

In this sample, this clonotype turned up a few times. The gene calls are TRBV7-9 and TRBJ2-1, with 7 bases fitting TRBD1. The CDR3 runs 15 residues. Germline CDR1 reads SEHNR; CDR2 reads FQNEAQ (reference sequence). With V trimmed by 8 bases and J by 7 bases, 14 bases remained unmatched. CDR3 coding DNA: TGTGCCAGCGGGGGAGAGGGGGCCACTTTAAATGAGCAGTTCTTC. It codes for CASGGEGATLNEQFF.

This clonotype was seen ten or more times. This chain connects TRBV5-6 to TRBJ2-5; maybe TRBD1 (6 bases). Trimming shortened V by 4 bases and J by 2 bases, and 6 bases separated the two germline ends. Germline CDR1 reads SGHDT; CDR2 reads YYEEEE. The CDR3 extends over 12 amino acids. The CDR3 DNA follows: TGTGCCAGCAGCGGACAGCAAGAGACCCAGTACTTC. Its translation is CASSGQQETQYF.

Relative to its sample, this clonotype is medium-sized. The V call is TRBV10-3, the J call TRBJ2-1; D gene uncertain. Between the trimmed V and J ends, which lost 6 bases and 10 bases, there was a span of 10 bases. The V gene's germline CDR1 is ENHRY and CDR2 SYGVKD. There are 11 residues in the CDR3. The CDR3 sequence is CAISLGVEQFF. The DNA of the CDR3 is TGTGCCATCAGCCTTGGGGTGGAGCAGTTCTTC.

Worth noting for this clonotype: This may arise from a read error, as a much more abundant clone is one base away. This chain connects TRBV15 to TRBJ1-5, with D perhaps matching TRBD1 (5 bases). The CDR3 loop spans 15 amino acids. Germline V gene sequence: CDR1 LNHNV, CDR2 YYDKDF (reference sequence). The CDR3 DNA sequence: TGTGCCAACAGCGGGGGGGGACTGATCAATCAGCCCCAGCATTTT. Protein product: CANSGGGLINQPQHF.

This clonotype was seen ten or more times. The CDR3 region is CASSLGGVHEQYF. Written as DNA, the CDR3 is TGTGCCAGCAGTTTAGGGGGCGTCCACGAGCAGTACTTC. The gene calls are TRBV12-3 or TRBV12-4 and TRBJ2-7, with D perhaps matching TRBD1 (5 bases). V shed 1 base and J shed 5 bases, with 9 bases lying between them. The length of the CDR3 is 13 residues.

This clonotype was seen many times. This chain uses TRBV5-6 with TRBJ2-1; maybe TRBD2 (5 bases). This CDR3 comprises 15 residues. Germline loops: CDR1 SGHDT, CDR2 YYEEEE. The germline V and J ends were trimmed by 0 bases and 2 bases, with 9 bases remaining between them. CDR3 sequence (DNA): TGTGCCAGCAGCTTGGGTCCAGCGGCCTACAATGAGCAGTTCTTC. It codes for CASSLGPAAYNEQFF.

At least ten counts were recorded for this clonotype. CDR3 protein: CASSLRSPSSGDEQFF. CDR3 DNA: TGTGCCAGCAGCTTACGATCCCCTAGCAGTGGGGATGAGCAGTTCTTC. V usage is TRBV7-2 and J usage is TRBJ2-1; possible D gene TRBD2, 5 bases. Germline V gene data show CDR1 as SGHTA and CDR2 as FQGNSA. The CDR3 spans 16 residues. With 2 bases removed from V and 8 bases from J, the gap between germline ends came to 19 bases. Full variable domain (rest looked up from reference TRBV7-2 and TRBJ2-1): GAGVSQSPSNKVTEKGKDVELRCDPISGHTALYWYRQSLGQGLEFLIYFQGNSAPDKSGLPSDRFSAERTGGSVSTLTIQRTQQEDSAVYLCASSLRSPSSGDEQFFGPGTRLTVL.

This clonotype was observed many times. The J gene is TRBJ1-5, the V gene TRBV12-3 or TRBV12-4; 7 bases fit TRBD1. This CDR3 has 14 amino acids. Trimming took 5 bases from V and 4 from J; bases not matched to a gene: 5. CDR3: CASSPTGVNQPQHF. The CDR3, as DNA: TGTGCCAGCAGTCCCACAGGGGTAAATCAGCCCCAGCATTTT.

This clonotype was found many times. V usage is TRBV10-3 and J usage is TRBJ1-2, with a tentative D call TRBD1 (5 bases). This CDR3 is built from 15 residues. Germline-derived CDR1 and CDR2 are ENHRY and SYGVKD. V lost 7 bases and J 8 bases, leaving 23 bases between the germline ends. In DNA form, the CDR3 reads TGTGCCATCACGGGCTCTGATCCCGGGACTCTGGGCTACACCTTC. Its protein product is CAITGSDPGTLGYTF.